This T cell receptor (beta chain) was observed in a study of shared clonotypes between healthy human individuals. The naive CD8 subset, CD45RO-negative cells positively selected for CCR7, excluded terminally differentiated effector memory CD45RA+ cells. Findings and caveats of the study: Clonotype sharing across donors was expected to vary with sequencing depth. What limited the represented genetic and exposure-history diversity was the small number of donors. What naive subsets generally showed was a larger estimated richness than memory subsets showed.

To note about this clone: The antigen is unknown.

TCRdb keeps only in-frame clones here, not all; method: immunoSEQ multiplex PCR. This sample has under 850,000 clones, with almost 95% found just once. Sequenced: naive CD8+ T cells sorted from blood. The origin of this receptor is a man aged 25-40 years in good health.

CDR3 residues: CASSRRTGVGYTF. DNA of the CDR3: TGTGCCAGTAGTAGAAGGACAGGGGTTGGCTACACCTTC. The chain links TRBV19 to TRBJ1-2, with 9 bases aligning to TRBD1. The CDR3 extends over 13 amino acids. CDR1 LNHDA and CDR2 SQIVND come from the germline V gene (reference sequence). The ends lost 4 bases at V and 7 bases at J; junction bases unmatched: 4.